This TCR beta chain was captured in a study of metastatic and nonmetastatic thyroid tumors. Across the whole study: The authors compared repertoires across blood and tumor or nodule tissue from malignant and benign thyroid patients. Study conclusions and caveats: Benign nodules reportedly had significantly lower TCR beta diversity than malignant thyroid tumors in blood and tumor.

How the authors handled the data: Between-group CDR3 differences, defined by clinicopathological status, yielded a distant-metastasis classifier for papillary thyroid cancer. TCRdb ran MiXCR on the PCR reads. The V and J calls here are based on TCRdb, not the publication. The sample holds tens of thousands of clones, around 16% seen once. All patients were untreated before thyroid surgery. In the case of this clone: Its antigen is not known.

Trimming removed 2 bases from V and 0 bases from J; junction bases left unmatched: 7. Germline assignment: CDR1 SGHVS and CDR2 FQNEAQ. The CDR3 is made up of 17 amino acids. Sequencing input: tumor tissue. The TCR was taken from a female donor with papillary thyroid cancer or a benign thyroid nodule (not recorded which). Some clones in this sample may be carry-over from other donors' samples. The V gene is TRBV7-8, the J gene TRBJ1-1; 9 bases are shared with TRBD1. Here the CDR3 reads CASSLLNRGRMNTEAFF. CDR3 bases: TGTGCCAGCAGCTTATTAAACAGGGGGCGCATGAACACTGAAGCTTTCTTT.